The sequence of this TCR beta chain was determined in a study of graft-versus-host responses after intestinal transplantation. About the research overall: The recipients all started with anti-thymocyte globulin induction and then took tacrolimus and steroids for around 3 years. Findings and limits, study-wide: Maximum circulating GvH clone levels tracked with early post-transplant HvG decreases. The study found high graft-versus-host to host-versus-graft clonal ratios in allografts of patients with graft-donor T cell macrochimerism. GvH clones detected in recipient marrow included some appearing first in ileum or blood.

This clone occurred once. Its antigen remains unidentified. CDR1 SGHDT and CDR2 YYEEEE come from the germline V gene. This CDR3 region has 16 residues. With 6 bases clipped from V and 2 bases from J, the junction kept 11 bases outside the gene matches. Sequenced by immunoSEQ multiplex PCR; TCRdb stores in-frame clones only, minus some. This sample yields about 59,000 clones, of which approximately 94% are seen a single time; 0.38% belongs to the top ten. The V gene is TRBV5-6, the J gene TRBJ1-2, with TRBD1 identical over 9 bases. The TCR originated in a human donor who was the organ donor for an intestinal transplant. This specimen was unstimulated CD4+ T cells sorted from spleen or lymph node cells, taken before transplant. The CDR3: CASNWNSGTGNYGYTF. In DNA form, the CDR3 reads TGTGCCAGCAACTGGAATAGCGGGACAGGGAACTATGGCTACACCTTC.